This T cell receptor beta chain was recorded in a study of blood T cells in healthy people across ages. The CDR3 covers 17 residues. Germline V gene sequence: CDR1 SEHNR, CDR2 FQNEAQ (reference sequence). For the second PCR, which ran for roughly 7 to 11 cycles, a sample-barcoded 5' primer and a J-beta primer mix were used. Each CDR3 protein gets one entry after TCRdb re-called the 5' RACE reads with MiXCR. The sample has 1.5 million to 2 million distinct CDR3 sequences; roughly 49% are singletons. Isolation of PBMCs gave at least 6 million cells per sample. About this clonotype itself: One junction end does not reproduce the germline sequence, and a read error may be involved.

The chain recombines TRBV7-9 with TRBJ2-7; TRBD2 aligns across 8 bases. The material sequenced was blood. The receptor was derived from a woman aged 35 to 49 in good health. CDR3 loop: CASTLRASPGGAYEQYF. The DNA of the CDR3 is TGTGCCAGCACCTTAAGGGCCAGCCCGGGGGGGGCCTACGAGCAGTACTTC.